The present entry profiles one T cell receptor beta chain with its context. Its cognate antigen is unknown. There were only Caucasian adults among the donors, and all lived in Nashville, Tennessee. The record originates from a study of shared clonotypes between healthy human individuals. Overall study findings and caveats: Shared clonotypes across all four donors exceeded non-shared ones in generation probability.

Methods used by the authors: Junction-only sequences without quality scores were provided by ImmunoSEQ, so filtering was different. Sequencing was performed with immunoSEQ multiplex PCR; in TCRdb, only in-frame clones are kept and a portion is missing. From that table come the V and J calls and clone size; the DNA was used to work out D and trimming. The table has fewer than 2.5 million clones, approximately 93% seen once. CDR1 and CDR2 from the germline V gene are MNHEY and SVGAGI. V trimming: 6 bases; J trimming: 2 bases; junction bases outside the gene matches: 3. The CDR3 is 13 residues long. The sequence was obtained from a young man in good health. Some clones in this sample may be carry-over from other donors' samples. The chain employs TRBV6-5 and TRBJ2-7, with TRBD1 identical over 8 bases. Sequenced sample: naive CD4+ T cells from PBMCs. Subset given: CD45RA+ positively selected. The CDR3 region is CASRTDRAYEQYF. CDR3 DNA: TGTGCCAGCAGGACGGACAGGGCCTACGAGCAGTACTTC.